This T cell receptor (beta chain) was observed in a study of CD8 T cells in ankylosing spondylitis. Findings and limits, study-wide: For ankylosing spondylitis blood, a TCR beta motif of several highly homologous variants appeared characteristic.

TCRdb ran MiXCR on the 5' RACE reads and lists one entry per CDR3 protein. The sample contains 750,000 to 850,000 distinct CDR3 sequences, about an eighth of which appear only once. The table lists this clonotype with a few counts. As yet, its antigen is unknown. The junction and the germline gene differ at one end; a read error may be behind it. The CDR3 contains 11 residues. Germline CDR1 DFQATT, CDR2 SNEGSKA (reference sequence). This receptor was taken from a male donor with ankylosing spondylitis. This rearrangement joins TRBV20-1 to TRBJ2-7; D uncertain. The specimen sequenced was blood, either unsorted or a sorted T cell fraction (not recorded which). The CDR3 here is CSARAPTEQYF. CDR3 sequence (DNA): TGCAGTGCGAGAGCGCCCACAGAGCAGTACTTC.